This paragraph reports one T cell receptor (beta chain). No cognate antigen has been identified for it. Within one base of it there is no much larger clone, and no base qualities were kept. Receptor amplification or capture employed 5' RACE. The sequencing machine was an Illumina HiSeq 2500. A second PCR of about 6 to 11 cycles was run with a J-beta primer mix and a sample-barcoded 5' primer. A template-switch 5' adaptor carrying 12 random nucleotides introduced a unique molecular identifier onto each TCR beta cDNA molecule. At least 2.5 million CDR3-containing paired-end reads were obtained from each sample. All of the RNA was converted into first-strand cDNA using the Mint cDNA synthesis kit, with a TRBC-specific oligonucleotide serving as the primer. After uracil-DNA glycosylase treatment, a first 18-cycle PCR used universal primers M1SS and BC2_uni_R on all cDNA. As for the original processing: For normalization, 1 million high-quality reads, each with a distinct molecular identifier, were randomly selected from each sample. Reads sharing molecular identifiers were discarded rather than binned into consensus sequences. MiTCR, with a Q25 quality threshold and the strictest error-elimination algorithm, was used for CDR3 identification, clonotype clustering and error correction. Lower-bound total TCR beta diversity was estimated with a nonparametric unseen species model using Euler transformation. The raw public reads went through TCRdb reprocessing: fastp at Q25, MiXCR clone calling, in-frame beta chains kept. For every CDR3 protein sequence, its rows merge into one entry that carries the most common genes and DNA. The V and J calls come from TCRdb's annotation, not from the publication. Here the sample has hundreds of thousands of distinct CDR3 sequences; around 21% occur a single time. The ten largest make up more than 3% of the sample.

The donors were 40 or so Caucasian individuals from Russia, aged roughly 6 to 90 years, who were systemically healthy. Each donor gave about 9.8 milliliters of peripheral blood, drawn into EDTA-treated Vacutainer tubes. Ficoll-Paque density-gradient centrifugation was used to isolate PBMCs, with at least 6 million per sample. Total RNA was extracted from PBMCs with Trizol reagent, with at least 5.5 micrograms obtained per sample. For every donor, flow cytometry on a PBMC aliquot measured the percentage of naive CD45RAhigh/CD27high T cells. CDR3 length: 17 amino acids, cysteine to phenylalanine. Just CDR3 DNA is preserved here, 51 bases in frame from base 1. According to the germline V gene, CDR1 reads SGHNT and CDR2 reads YENEEA. Trimming leaves V shorter by 1 base and J shorter by 4 bases, with the junction holding 7 bases beyond the gene matches. The data originate from a study of blood T cells in healthy people across ages (dated by TCRdb to the mid-2010s). Regarding the complete study: In model experiments, template switching captured roughly one uniquely barcoded TCR beta cDNA molecule for every two T cells. To track age-related changes in TCR beta repertoire diversity, the study relied on deep sequencing normalized with unique cDNA molecular identifiers. Donors were grouped into four age groups: young (average approximately 15 years), middle-aged (39), aged (about 59) and long-lived (around 82). Donors of different ages were randomly distributed across sequencing lanes to avoid experimental bias. Using the same blood draw, the study looked at two additional independent replicas of 1 million unique cDNA reads for two donors, one aged 18 to 30 and the other aged 80 or older.

Findings and caveats that apply to the study as a whole: Because profiling used bulk unsorted PBMCs, naive and antigen-experienced compartments could not be compared conclusively. Compared with the aged group, more naive CD4+ T cells, fewer expanded clones and increased TCR diversity were shown by the long-lived group, suggesting age selection. As age increased, observed TCR beta diversity per million T cells dropped in a roughly linear way, and a significant reduction was already evident by age 40. Estimates of total diversity based on one million sequenced T cells were regarded as lower bounds and as underestimates. The CMV infection status of donors was not known, potentially confounding age-related changes in expanded clonotypes. The percentage of naive T cells measured by flow cytometry correlated strongly with observed TCR beta diversity.

Sequences were obtained from blood. The source of this sequence is a man between 70 and 80 years old in good health. The chain is encoded by TRBV11-3 joined to TRBJ2-1, and 10 junction bases match TRBD2. The nucleotides are TGTGCCAGCAGCTTAGGGGCTAGCGGGAGAAAGTACAATGAGCAGTTCTTC. It translates to CASSLGASGRKYNEQFF.